Presented here are 10 T cell receptor beta chains from one specimen sequenced in a study of Tregs in tolerant kidney transplant recipients. Data came from immunoSEQ multiplex PCR; TCRdb stores just in-frame clones and leaves some out. The data contain more than 90,000 clones, more than 85% of them singletons. Recipients received nonmyeloablative bone marrow transplants from related graft donors, with transient mixed chimerism. Sequencing was performed on CD4+ T cells from blood (PBMCs), taken 12 months after the transplant. The receptor set was obtained from a human patient who received a combined kidney and bone marrow transplant. Some T cells may arise from the graft donor.

The chain combines TRBV6-1 with TRBJ2-7; the match to TRBD2 covers 7 bases. The J segment lost 2 bases and the V segment lost 2 bases, leaving 6 bases of the junction unmatched. CDR3 length equals 15 residues. Germline values: CDR1 MNHNS, CDR2 SASEGT. The CDR3 nucleotides read TGTGCCAGCAGTGAAATATCGGGGGGACCCTACGAGCAGTACTTC. Translated, it gives CASSEISGGPYEQYF.

This chain connects TRBV14 to TRBJ2-5; D not resolved. Gene TRBJ2-7 matches the end of the DNA better, so the J call may be wrong. The CDR3 contains 17 residues. Germline CDR1 and CDR2: SGHDN and FVKESK. For the CDR3, the DNA is TGTGCCACCCAAATTGCGACGGAGTTAACCCCCTCCTACGAGCAGTACTTC. Amino acids: CATQIATELTPSYEQYF.

CDR3 loop: CASRDRARGQETQYF. The CDR3 DNA follows: TGTGCCAGCAGGGACAGGGCTCGGGGTCAAGAGACCCAGTACTTC. The chain uses TRBV6-8 and TRBJ2-5; 8 bases align to TRBD1. V was clipped by 6 bases and J by 2 bases; unmatched bases: 8. Germline assignment: CDR1 MNHGY and CDR2 SAAAGT. This CDR3 has 15 residues.

This clone was recorded once. CDR3 protein: CASSSRTSGNSDTQYF. The CDR3 nucleotides are TGTGCCAGCAGCTCTAGGACTAGCGGGAACTCAGATACGCAGTATTTT. The chain carries TRBV5-4 and TRBJ2-3; 12 bases line up with TRBD2. Germline assignment: CDR1 SGHNT and CDR2 YYREEE (reference sequence). CDR3 length: 16 amino acids. Trimming removed 3 bases from V and 4 bases from J; junction bases left unmatched: 6. The whole variable domain, remainder taken from reference TRBV5-4 and TRBJ2-3, is ETGVTQSPTHLIKTRGQQVTLRCSSQSGHNTVSWYQQALGQGPQFIFQYYREEENGRGNFPPRFSGLQFPNYSSELNVNALELDDSALYLCASSSRTSGNSDTQYFGPGTRLTVL.

This clone was counted between two and nine times. The V gene is TRBV10-3, the J gene TRBJ2-1; TRBD2 matches at 8 bases. The germline CDR1 and CDR2 sequences are ENHRY and SYGVKD. The CDR3 consists of 14 residues. Trimming cost V 4 bases and J 6 bases; bases outside gene matches: 5. The CDR3 protein is CAISGGLDSNEQFF. The CDR3 coding sequence is TGTGCCATCAGTGGGGGACTAGACAGCAATGAGCAGTTCTTC.

This chain uses TRBV30 with TRBJ1-5; TRBD1 might be the D (5 bases). The CDR3 has 13 residues. The ends were cut back, 3 bases at V and 5 bases at J, with 11 bases in the middle. CDR1 is GTSNPN and CDR2 is SVGIG in the germline V gene (reference sequence). The CDR3 reads CAWSPRGDQPQHF. Here the CDR3 DNA reads TGTGCCTGGAGCCCACGGGGGGATCAGCCCCAGCATTTT.

Written as DNA, the CDR3 is TGCGCCAGCAGCTTTAGGGGCCAAGGTGAGCAGTTCTTC. This sequence encodes CASSFRGQGEQFF. This chain links TRBV5-1 with TRBJ2-1; D may be TRBD1 (5 bases). V was cut by 2 bases and J by 9 bases, with 12 bases left in between. This CDR3 region has 13 residues. The V gene's germline CDR1 is SGHRS and CDR2 YFSETQ.

The V gene is TRBV28, the J gene TRBJ1-1; TRBD1 agrees at 7 bases. The CDR3 extends over 14 amino acids. Germline lookup yields CDR1 MDHEN and CDR2 SYDVKM. V was pared by 4 bases and J by 3 bases, with 5 bases of the junction left unmatched. The CDR3 DNA reads as TGTGCCAGCAGTTCAGCCGGGACAGACACTGAAGCTTTCTTT. It codes for CASSSAGTDTEAFF.

CDR3 sequence reads: CASSYSGWGGDTEAFF. DNA of the CDR3: TGTGCCAGCAGTTACTCTGGGTGGGGGGGGGACACTGAAGCTTTCTTT. J is TRBJ1-1 and V is TRBV6-6, with D perhaps matching TRBD1 (5 bases). This CDR3 has 16 amino acids. Germline-derived CDR1 and CDR2 are MNHNY and SVGAGI (reference sequence). V was cut by 0 bases and J by 3 bases, with 14 bases left in between.

The V and J genes are TRBV18 and TRBJ2-7, with TRBD2 matching over 10 bases. Looked up from germline, CDR1 is KGHSH and CDR2 is LQKENI. The CDR3 extends over 19 amino acids. V was pared by 1 base and J by 4 bases, with 16 bases of the junction left unmatched. The CDR3 protein is CASSPLPSGRALLWYEQYF. CDR3 sequence (DNA): TGTGCCAGCTCACCACTGCCCAGCGGGAGGGCTCTCCTTTGGTACGAGCAGTACTTC.